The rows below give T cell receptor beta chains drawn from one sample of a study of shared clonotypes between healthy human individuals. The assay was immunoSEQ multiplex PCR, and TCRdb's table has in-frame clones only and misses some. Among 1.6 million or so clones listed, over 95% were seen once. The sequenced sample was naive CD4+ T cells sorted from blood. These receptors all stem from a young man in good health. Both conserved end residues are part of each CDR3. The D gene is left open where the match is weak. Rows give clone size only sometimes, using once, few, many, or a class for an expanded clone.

TGTGCCAGCTCACCACCGTGGCCGTACCAAGAGACCCAGTACTTC	CASSPPWPYQETQYF	NA	TRBV18	NA	TRBJ2-5
TGTGCCAGCACCACGACAGGGGCGGAAGCTTTCTTT	CASTTTGAEAFF	NA	TRBV28	TRBD1	TRBJ1-1
TGTGCCAGCAGCGTAGAACCGGGGGCGGGCTACGAGCAGTACTTC	CASSVEPGAGYEQYF	NA	TRBV9	NA	TRBJ2-7
TGTGCCATCAGTGAGTCGACTAGCGGGAGAAACTACGAGCAGTACTTC	CAISESTSGRNYEQYF	once	TRBV10-3	TRBD2	TRBJ2-7
TGTGCCAGCAGTTCCGGGACTAGCTCCTACGAGCAGTACTTC	CASSSGTSSYEQYF	NA	TRBV27	TRBD2	TRBJ2-7
TGTGCCAGCAGTGGACAGGGGGCAGGCACCGGGGAGCTGTTTTTT	CASSGQGAGTGELFF	NA	TRBV6-1	TRBD1	TRBJ2-2
TGTGCCAGCAGTTTATTAACCGGGACAGAGACCCTAGCTAACTATGGCTACACCTTC	CASSLLTGTETLANYGYTF	once	TRBV28	TRBD1	TRBJ1-2
TGTGCCAGCAGTTCCAGAGGTACGCAGTATTTT	CASSSRGTQYF	NA	TRBV6-6	NA	TRBJ2-3
TGTGCCAGCAGCGGGACCGGACTAGCGGGCCAAGAGACCCAGTACTTC	CASSGTGLAGQETQYF	NA	TRBV9	TRBD2	TRBJ2-5
TGCGCCAGCAGCTTGGATCGGGGCCCCTACAATGAGCAGTTCTTC	CASSLDRGPYNEQFF	NA	TRBV5-1	NA	TRBJ2-1